This T cell receptor (beta chain) was sequenced in a study of blood T cell repertoires in COVID-19. Study-level information: The origin of the acute and convalescent COVID-19 samples was the United States, Italy and Spain. T cells, B-cell-depleted T cells, or PBMCs provided the cDNA or gDNA that served as material.

With V trimmed by 4 bases and J by 1 base, 6 bases remained unmatched. The CDR3 consists of 15 residues. Germline V lookup: CDR1 MNHEY, CDR2 SMNVEV (reference sequence). In the source study's methods: How many nucleated cells were present was estimated from reference gene primer amplification. Clones were sequenced by immunoSEQ multiplex PCR, and TCRdb holds only the in-frame ones, with some missing. Clonal size and the V and J genes are those of that table, whereas D and trimming came from the DNA. The data show about 250,000 clones, roughly 80% seen once. V usage is TRBV27 and J usage is TRBJ1-1; TRBD1 aligns across 7 bases. The sequence was obtained from a man older than 75 with acute or convalescent COVID-19. The source material was peripheral blood. DNA of the CDR3: TGTGCCAGCAGTTCCCAGACAGGGAAGAACACTGAAGCTTTCTTT. It specifies CASSSQTGKNTEAFF.